What follows are 31 T cell receptor beta chains derived from one specimen sequenced in a study of T cell responses to AZD1222 COVID-19 vaccine. Method: immunoSEQ multiplex PCR; TCRdb's copy keeps in-frame clones and lacks some. The data show about 150,000 clones, with 92% seen just once and 3% to 4% held by the top ten. The sample here was peripheral blood, taken 28 days after the second AZD1222 dose. All receptors come from an adult who received the AZD1222 COVID-19 vaccine.

The chain joins TRBV7-2 to TRBJ1-2; 7 bases are shared with TRBD1. The CDR3 is 14 residues long. Losses at the gene ends were 2 bases for V and 7 bases for J; bases not matched to a gene: 7. Germline values: CDR1 SGHTA, CDR2 FQGNSA. Here the CDR3 reads CASSLWPRQGGYTF. CDR3 in DNA: TGTGCCAGCAGCTTATGGCCCAGACAGGGTGGCTACACCTTC.

The J gene is TRBJ2-1, the V gene TRBV24-1, with 10 nucleotides matching TRBD1. This CDR3 comprises 18 residues. J gave up 6 bases and V 0 bases, and 10 bases lay outside the gene matches. The germline V gene has CDR1 KGHDR and CDR2 SFDVKD. The CDR3 loop is CATSDLQLGTGAVNEQFF. The CDR3 DNA reads TGTGCCACCAGTGATTTGCAGTTGGGGACAGGGGCAGTCAATGAGCAGTTCTTC.

The J gene is TRBJ2-2, the V gene TRBV11-3; D is uncertain. Germline values: CDR1 SGHNT, CDR2 YENEEA. V lost 5 bases to trimming and J lost 3 bases, with 16 bases between them. CDR3 length: 16 residues. The CDR3: CASSPARAEDTGELFF. The CDR3 bases are TGTGCCAGCAGCCCGGCCCGTGCTGAGGACACCGGGGAGCTGTTTTTT. Full variable domain (rest looked up from reference TRBV11-3 and TRBJ2-2): EAGVVQSPRYKIIEKKQPVAFWCNPISGHNTLYWYLQNLGQGPELLIRYENEEAVDDSQLPKDRFSAERLKGVDSTLKIQPAELGDSAVYLCASSPARAEDTGELFFGEGSRLTVL.

CDR3 amino acids: CASTPPGRLNYGYTF. CDR3 DNA sequence: TGTGCCAGTACCCCGCCCGGCAGGCTTAACTATGGCTACACCTTC. The chain carries TRBV19 and TRBJ1-2, with D unresolved. This CDR3 is 15 amino acids long. Germline V CDR1 and CDR2: LNHDA, SQIVND (reference sequence). V shed 7 bases and J shed 1 base, with 16 bases lying between them.

This chain joins TRBV9 and TRBJ2-7; possibly TRBD1 or TRBD2 for D (5 bases each). Germline V gene sequence: CDR1 SGDLS, CDR2 YYNGEE. Trimming left V 7 bases short and J 3 bases short, with 11 bases between. This CDR3 contains 12 residues. This chain's CDR3 is CASGGGGYEQYF. DNA of the CDR3: TGTGCCAGCGGGGGTGGCGGCTACGAGCAGTACTTC.

V usage is TRBV19 and J usage is TRBJ1-5; D is ambiguous. From germline, CDR1 is LNHDA and CDR2 SQIVND (reference sequence). The CDR3 is 14 residues long. Trimming cost V 5 bases and J 2 bases, with 10 bases left between them. CDR3 in DNA: TGTGCCAGTAGTTTTCTTTGGGGCAATCAGCCCCAGCATTTT. This codes for CASSFLWGNQPQHF.

The CDR3 is CASSILTFSYNEQFF. The CDR3 DNA reads TGTGCCAGTAGTATACTAACATTTTCCTACAATGAGCAGTTCTTC. The chain carries TRBV19 and TRBJ2-1; D is undetermined. Germline V gene data show CDR1 as LNHDA and CDR2 as SQIVND (reference sequence). The V gene lost 2 bases and the J gene lost 1 base, with 9 bases spanning the gap. This CDR3 is built from 15 residues.

This chain uses TRBV28 with TRBJ1-5, with a possible D match to TRBD1 (6 bases). The CDR3 sequence is 16 residues long. Per the germline V gene, CDR1 is MDHEN and CDR2 is SYDVKM. Trimming shortened V by 7 bases and J by 6 bases, and 22 bases separated the two germline ends. The CDR3 loop is CASTIGYKGVSQPQHF. CDR3 coding DNA: TGTGCCAGCACCATCGGGTATAAGGGGGTCAGTCAGCCCCAGCATTTT. Full variable domain (missing parts from reference TRBV28 and TRBJ1-5): DVKVTQSSRYLVKRTGEKVFLECVQDMDHENMFWYRQDPGLGLRLIYFSYDVKMKEKGDIPEGYSVSREKKERFSLILESASTNQTSMYLCASTIGYKGVSQPQHFGDGTRLSIL.

V gene TRBV6-5 combines with J gene TRBJ2-4, with D unresolved. Germline assignment: CDR1 MNHEY and CDR2 SVGAGI. This CDR3 spans 13 amino acids. Trimming stripped 6 bases from V and 11 bases from J, with 17 bases between. The CDR3 is CASRTSLERVQYF. The DNA for the CDR3 is TGTGCCAGCAGAACGTCCCTAGAAAGGGTTCAGTACTTC.

J is TRBJ2-5 and V is TRBV5-1; 12 nucleotides agree with TRBD2. This CDR3 contains 15 residues. After removal of 0 bases from V and 5 bases from J, the junction contained 2 bases not matched to a gene. CDR1 is SGHRS, CDR2 YFSETQ, per germline. As DNA, the CDR3 is TGCGCCAGCAGCTTGGGACTAGCGGGAGTTGAGACCCAGTACTTC. Translation: CASSLGLAGVETQYF.

The chain has TRBV7-9 and TRBJ1-1, with D tentatively TRBD1 (5 bases). The germline V gene encodes CDR1 SEHNR and CDR2 FQNEAQ (reference sequence). The CDR3 length is 14 residues. Trimming took off 5 bases at V and 3 bases at J, with 13 bases between the two ends. The CDR3 loop reads CASSPGGAHTEAFF. The CDR3 region has the DNA TGTGCCAGCAGCCCGGGAGGGGCCCACACTGAAGCTTTCTTT. The whole variable domain, filled in from reference TRBV7-9 and TRBJ1-1, reads DTGVSQNPRHKITKRGQNVTFRCDPISEHNRLYWYRQTLGQGPEFLTYFQNEAQLEKSRLLSDRFSAERPKGSFSTLEIQRTEQGDSAMYLCASSPGGAHTEAFFGQGTRLTVV.

The CDR3 DNA sequence: TGTGCCAGCAGTCCTCAGGGACCCTATGGCTACACCTTC. Translation: CASSPQGPYGYTF. The V and J genes are TRBV12-3 or TRBV12-4 and TRBJ1-2; TRBD1 might be the D (5 bases). V shed 5 bases and J shed 4 bases, with 11 bases lying between them. The CDR3 is made up of 13 amino acids.

This chain links TRBV2 with TRBJ1-3; no reliable D call. The CDR3 totals 14 residues. Germline values: CDR1 SNHLY, CDR2 FYNNEI. The V and J ends lost 1 base and 4 bases respectively, with 8 bases between them. CDR3 coding DNA: TGTGCCAGCAGTGAAGGATGGGCAGGAAACACCATATATTTT. This gives the protein CASSEGWAGNTIYF.

The V and J genes are TRBV18 and TRBJ2-3; TRBD2 matches 8 bases. The CDR3 has 15 amino acids. The germline CDR1 and CDR2 sequences are KGHSH and LQKENI. J gave up 2 bases and V 2 bases, and 3 bases lay outside the gene matches. CDR3 amino acids: CASSPEAGATDTQYF. CDR3 coding DNA: TGTGCCAGCTCACCAGAAGCGGGAGCCACAGATACGCAGTATTTT. Supplemented by reference TRBV18 and TRBJ2-3, the full variable domain reads NAGVMQNPRHLVRRRGQEARLRCSPMKGHSHVYWYRQLPEEGLKFMVYLQKENIIDESGMPKERFSAEFPKEGPSILRIQQVVRGDSAAYFCASSPEAGATDTQYFGPGTRLTVL.

V is TRBV5-1 and J is TRBJ2-3; tentatively, D is TRBD1 (6 bases). The CDR3 has 14 amino acids. V lost 3 bases and J lost 2, with 10 bases in between. Germline V gene lookup returns CDR1 SGHRS and CDR2 YFSETQ. The CDR3 region is CASSSDRYTDTQYF. The DNA for the CDR3 is TGCGCCAGCAGCTCGGACAGATACACAGATACGCAGTATTTT.

V usage is TRBV28 and J usage is TRBJ1-2; D remains ambiguous. V lost 6 bases and J lost 4, with 15 bases in between. CDR1 is MDHEN and CDR2 is SYDVKM in the germline V gene. This CDR3 spans 14 amino acids. The CDR3 here is CASRSAVLGYGYTF. The CDR3 DNA follows: TGTGCCAGCAGGTCAGCGGTTCTGGGCTATGGCTACACCTTC.

The chain carries TRBV27 and TRBJ1-3, with 9 bases lining up with TRBD1. This CDR3 contains 16 residues. V lost 5 bases and J lost 3; bases outside the gene matches: 8. Germline values: CDR1 MNHEY, CDR2 SMNVEV (reference sequence). This CDR3 reads CASSGLQGAFGNTIYF. CDR3 in DNA: TGTGCCAGCAGTGGACTACAGGGGGCATTTGGAAACACCATATATTTT.

The chain carries TRBV19 and TRBJ2-7, with TRBD1 identical over 10 bases. CDR3 length equals 14 residues. Germline V gene sequence: CDR1 LNHDA, CDR2 SQIVND (reference sequence). The V gene end was trimmed by 3 bases and the J gene end by 3 bases; junction bases not matched to a gene: 2. CDR3 sequence: CASSIDRGLYEQYF. The DNA for the CDR3 is TGTGCCAGTAGTATCGACAGGGGGCTCTACGAGCAGTACTTC.

The chain joins TRBV28 to TRBJ1-2; D remains unclear. The CDR3 is made up of 15 amino acids. The germline gives CDR1 MDHEN, CDR2 SYDVKM. V was clipped by 2 bases and J by 1 base, with 11 bases between them. In nucleotides, the CDR3 is TGTGCCAGCAGTTTAAGCGGGGATGTTAACTATGGCTACACCTTC. This sequence encodes CASSLSGDVNYGYTF.

This chain links TRBV28 with TRBJ1-5; 7 bases map to TRBD1. The junction had 15 bases not matched to a gene; V was cut back by 6 bases and J by 13 bases. The CDR3 has 14 residues. Germline V lookup: CDR1 MDHEN, CDR2 SYDVKM. The CDR3 here is CASRGTVGGGSQHF. The CDR3 DNA sequence: TGTGCCAGCAGGGGGACAGTTGGGGGAGGAAGTCAGCATTTT. The full variable domain, completed using reference TRBV28 and TRBJ1-5, is DVKVTQSSRYLVKRTGEKVFLECVQDMDHENMFWYRQDPGLGLRLIYFSYDVKMKEKGDIPEGYSVSREKKERFSLILESASTNQTSMYLCASRGTVGGGSQHFGDGTRLSIL.

V is TRBV19 and J is TRBJ2-6; no clear D gene. The V end lost 5 bases, the J end lost 7 bases, and 9 bases lay between the germline ends. Germline V gene lookup returns CDR1 LNHDA and CDR2 SQIVND (reference sequence). CDR3 length: 13 amino acids. CDR3 DNA: TGTGCCAGTAGTGCCAGGAGAGCCAACGTCCTGACTTTC. It translates to CASSARRANVLTF.

V and J are TRBV24-1 and TRBJ2-7; D is undetermined. CDR1 and CDR2 (germline): KGHDR, SFDVKD. CDR3 size: 11 residues. Trimming shortened V by 3 bases and J by 3 bases, and 2 bases separated the two germline ends. CDR3 amino acids: CATSDGYEQYF. Here the CDR3 DNA reads TGTGCCACCAGTGATGGCTACGAGCAGTACTTC.

The genes are TRBV19 and TRBJ2-4; no definite D call. V was pared by 3 bases and J by 0 bases, with 9 bases between. The germline CDR1 and CDR2 sequences are LNHDA and SQIVND (reference sequence). The CDR3 has 15 residues. CDR3 DNA sequence: TGTGCCAGTAGTATGGCCACAATAGCCAAAAACATTCAGTACTTC. Translated: CASSMATIAKNIQYF.

The chain recombines TRBV30 with TRBJ2-7; D unclear. This CDR3 has 12 residues. V was trimmed by 0 bases and J by 6 bases, leaving 9 bases between them. The V gene's germline CDR1 is GTSNPN and CDR2 SVGIG (reference sequence). The CDR3 region has the DNA TGTGCCTGGAGTGTCGTAACCTCCGAGCAGTACTTC. Protein: CAWSVVTSEQYF.

The rearrangement joins TRBV6-5 to TRBJ1-5; TRBD1 agrees at 7 bases. Germline V gene sequence: CDR1 MNHEY, CDR2 SVGAGI. The trim removed 6 bases at V and 11 bases at J, leaving 10 bases unmatched. The CDR3 contains 13 residues. CDR3 loop: CASSSQGPRAQHF. In DNA, the CDR3 is TGTGCCAGCAGCTCACAGGGGCCCAGGGCCCAGCATTTT.

V usage is TRBV11-2 and J usage is TRBJ2-1; the match to TRBD1 covers 11 bases. The V and J ends lost 5 bases and 4 bases, in that order; junction bases with no gene match: 4. CDR3 length equals 15 residues. The germline CDR1 and CDR2 sequences are SGHAT and FQNNGV. The CDR3: CASSAGTGGYNEQFF. DNA for the CDR3: TGTGCCAGCAGCGCCGGGACAGGGGGTTACAATGAGCAGTTCTTC.

CDR3 sequence: CASSPGIRATEAFF. CDR3 DNA: TGTGCCAGCAGTCCAGGGATCCGGGCCACTGAAGCTTTCTTT. The chain uses TRBV28 and TRBJ1-1; D possibly corresponds to TRBD1 (5 bases). Looked up from germline, CDR1 is MDHEN and CDR2 is SYDVKM. This CDR3 comprises 14 residues. The V and J ends lost 5 bases and 4 bases respectively, with 14 bases between them.

The CDR3 DNA reads as TGCGCCAGCAGCTTGGACAGGGCGTACGAGCAGTACTTC. This encodes CASSLDRAYEQYF. The V and J genes are TRBV5-1 and TRBJ2-7; maybe TRBD1 (6 bases). The length of the CDR3 is 13 residues. V lost 0 bases and J 4 bases, leaving 8 bases between the germline ends. The germline V gene encodes CDR1 SGHRS and CDR2 YFSETQ.

The gene calls are TRBV7-2 and TRBJ2-7; tentatively, D is TRBD2 (5 bases). The CDR3 length is 15 residues. Trimming removed 2 bases from V and 0 bases from J, with 11 bases in between. Germline V gene data show CDR1 as SGHTA and CDR2 as FQGNSA. The CDR3 reads CASSLTDWTSYEQYF. The CDR3 bases are TGTGCCAGCAGCTTAACGGACTGGACCTCCTACGAGCAGTACTTC.

The rearrangement joins TRBV9 to TRBJ2-1; TRBD2 agrees at 15 bases. The CDR3 spans 17 residues. V shed 2 bases and J 8 bases; nucleotides not matched to a gene: 8. Germline CDR1 reads SGDLS; CDR2 reads YYNGEE. DNA of the CDR3: TGTGCCAGCAGCGTGGGACTAGCGGGAGGTAGTACCCATGAGCAGTTCTTC. It encodes CASSVGLAGGSTHEQFF.

The chain couples TRBV20-1 to TRBJ1-6; TRBD1 might be the D (6 bases). The V end was cut by 3 bases, the J end by 13 bases, with 19 bases between. The germline gives CDR1 DFQATT, CDR2 SNEGSKA (reference sequence). The CDR3 loop spans 14 amino acids. CDR3 sequence reads: CSASRDSPGAPLHF. The CDR3 nucleotides are TGCAGTGCTAGTAGGGACTCACCGGGGGCGCCCCTCCACTTT.